Listed below are T cell receptor beta chains from one sample, sequenced in a study of shared clonotypes between healthy human individuals. Here immunoSEQ multiplex PCR was the method, and the copy in TCRdb shows in-frame clones only, minus some. The sample consists of 2 million to 3 million clones, approximately 93% of them appearing once. Sequences were obtained from naive CD4+ T cells from PBMCs. The source is a man aged 18 to 30 in good health. Some clones in this sample may be carry-over from other donors' samples. CDR3s include the opening cysteine and the closing phenylalanine or tryptophan. A D gene is named only where the DNA matches it firmly. Only some rows state a clone size, as once, few, many or a class for expanded clones.

>14|TRBJ2-1|TRBV18|TRBD2|.
CASSRTSGSHEQFF
TGTGCCAGCTCACGGACTAGCGGGAGCCATGAGCAGTTCTTC
>14|TRBJ1-2|TRBV9|.|.
CASSVGGGDYGYTF
TGTGCCAGCAGCGTAGGAGGAGGCGACTATGGCTACACCTTC
>15|TRBJ2-3|TRBV19|TRBD2|.
CASSIPGLATDTQYF
TGTGCCAGTAGTATTCCGGGACTAGCGACAGATACGCAGTATTTT
>14|TRBJ1-2|TRBV5-1|.|.
CASSLTSGSYGYTF
TGCGCCAGCAGCCTGACCTCAGGGAGCTATGGCTACACCTTC
>13|TRBJ1-2|TRBV28|.|.
CASSLALTLGYTF
TGTGCCAGCAGTTTGGCCCTTACGTTGGGCTACACCTTC
>14|TRBJ2-1|TRBV2|TRBD1|.
CATDRGSPYNEQFF
TGTGCCACGGACAGGGGGAGTCCCTACAATGAGCAGTTCTTC
>17|TRBJ1-3|TRBV28|TRBD1|.
CASSLWWDRGSGNTIYF
TGTGCCAGCAGTTTATGGTGGGACAGGGGGTCTGGAAACACCATATATTTT
>12|TRBJ2-1|TRBV21-1|.|.
CASSKRDNEQFF
TGTGCCAGCAGCAAAAGGGATAATGAGCAGTTCTTC
>13|TRBJ2-3|TRBV15|.|.
CATSREAIPPQYF
TGTGCCACCAGCAGAGAGGCCATTCCGCCGCAGTATTTT
>17|TRBJ1-1|TRBV5-1|TRBD1|.
CASSLEGTGVFATEAFF
TGCGCCAGCAGCTTGGAGGGGACAGGGGTTTTTGCCACTGAAGCTTTCTTT
>16|TRBJ1-5|TRBV25-1|.|.
CASSEWGWQSGQPQHF
TGTGCCAGCAGTGAATGGGGTTGGCAGTCAGGGCAGCCCCAGCATTTT
>15|TRBJ2-2|TRBV7-2|.|.
CASSQTGLYTGELFF
TGTGCCAGCAGCCAGACCGGACTTTACACCGGGGAGCTGTTTTTT
>15|TRBJ1-4|TRBV2|.|.
CASSSQTGNGEKLFF
TGTGCCAGCAGTTCGCAGACGGGGAACGGAGAAAAACTGTTTTTT
>14|TRBJ1-3|TRBV6-1|.|.
CASSEQFSGNTIYF
TGTGCCAGCAGTGAACAGTTCTCTGGAAACACCATATATTTT
>14|TRBJ1-5|TRBV6-1|TRBD1|.
CARLGTGPYQPQHF
TGTGCCAGACTAGGGACAGGGCCTTATCAGCCCCAGCATTTT
>12|TRBJ1-4|TRBV6-6|.|.
CASSERAVKLFF
TGTGCCAGCAGCGAGAGGGCCGTAAAACTGTTTTTT
>12|TRBJ1-2|TRBV28|.|.
CASKGFDYGYTF
TGTGCCAGCAAGGGTTTTGATTATGGCTACACCTTC
>11|TRBJ1-2|TRBV6-4|.|.
CASSAGYGYTF
TGTGCCAGCAGTGCCGGATATGGCTACACCTTC
>16|TRBJ2-1|TRBV5-4|TRBD1|.
CASSHPPGQGPNEQFF
TGTGCCAGCAGCCACCCCCCGGGACAGGGTCCCAATGAGCAGTTCTTC
>14|TRBJ2-1|TRBV5-6|TRBD2|few
CASSSSGRSNEQFF
TGTGCCAGCAGTTCTAGCGGGAGATCGAATGAGCAGTTCTTC
>14|TRBJ2-2|TRBV5-1|.|.
CASSLMQVTGELFF
TGCGCCAGCAGCTTGATGCAGGTCACCGGGGAGCTGTTTTTT
>15|TRBJ2-7|TRBV7-2|.|.
CASSFPAGLTYEQYF
TGTGCCAGCAGCTTTCCGGCAGGACTGACCTACGAGCAGTACTTC